This T cell receptor beta chain was recorded in a study of blood T cell repertoires in COVID-19. How the authors handled the data: Reference gene primer amplification gave nucleated cell count estimates. Data came from immunoSEQ multiplex PCR; TCRdb stores just in-frame clones and leaves some out. V, J and clone size reflect that table, while D and trimming were determined from the DNA. The sample lists a few hundred thousand clones; nearly 90% were seen once. This CDR3 contains 11 residues. V gave up 5 bases and J gave up 7 bases; unmatched junction bases: 2. Germline V gene data show CDR1 as DFQATT and CDR2 as SNEGSKA (reference sequence).

The chain couples TRBV20-1 to TRBJ1-2, with 9 bases identical to TRBD1. Sequencing was done on a sample of PBMCs or T cells enriched from blood (not recorded which). This receptor was identified in a woman aged 25-40 years who had recovered from COVID-19. CDR3 in DNA: TGCAGTGCTGAACAGGGGGCTGGCTACACCTTC. Its protein product is CSAEQGAGYTF.